This TCR beta chain was identified during a study of blood T cell repertoires in COVID-19. Study information: Sources were T cells, B-cell-depleted T cells, or PBMCs; the material itself was cDNA or gDNA.

The germline gives CDR1 MNHEY, CDR2 SVGEGT. The CDR3 has 14 amino acids. Trimming cost V 4 bases and J 1 base; bases outside gene matches: 4. Original handling: Reference gene primer amplification in the assay estimated nucleated cell counts. Generated by immunoSEQ multiplex PCR, the TCRdb table keeps only in-frame clones and is missing some. That table is the source of V, J and clone size, and D and trimming were worked out from the DNA. The top ten clones hold roughly 15% of a sample with about 93,000 clones, 80% of them seen once. V usage is TRBV6-2 or TRBV6-3 and J usage is TRBJ2-7; 7 bases align to TRBD1. The receptor was isolated from a human donor in a cohort sampled during active COVID-19. Material for sequencing was peripheral blood. The CDR3: CASSSTGVSYEQYF. DNA of the CDR3: TGTGCCAGCAGTTCCACAGGGGTGTCCTACGAGCAGTACTTC.